A selection of T cell receptor beta chains follows, all from one sample in a study of T cells in narcolepsy. Generated by immunoSEQ multiplex PCR, the TCRdb table keeps only in-frame clones and is missing some. The sample includes about 20,000 clones, around 83% of them seen just once. The sequenced sample was memory (CD45RA-) CD4+ T cells from blood. Receptors originate from a human donor in good health. CDR3s leave out the opening cysteine and the closing phenylalanine or tryptophan. Each record gives: D gene, J gene, V gene, CDR3 protein. A D gene is named only where the DNA matches it firmly.

D: TRBD1; J: TRBJ1-6; V: TRBV9; CDR3: ASSATGQAHSPLH
D: TRBD1; J: TRBJ1-4; V: TRBV9; CDR3: ASSLRDSSNEKLF
D: -; J: -; V: TRBV7-2; CDR3: ASSLGAPGGEQY
D: -; J: TRBJ1-4; V: TRBV5-6; CDR3: ASSLGAANEKLF
D: TRBD1; J: TRBJ1-2; V: TRBV9; CDR3: ARPRTGRESGYT
D: TRBD2; J: TRBJ2-5; V: TRBV29-1; CDR3: SVELAGETQY
D: -; J: TRBJ2-3; V: TRBV9; CDR3: ASSVVAASADTQY
D: -; J: TRBJ1-4; V: TRBV7-2; CDR3: ASSPGRNEKLF
D: -; J: TRBJ1-4; V: TRBV6-1; CDR3: ASSARFATNEKLF
D: TRBD1; J: TRBJ1-4; V: TRBV27; CDR3: ASSLFYGTGESEKLF
D: -; J: TRBJ2-4; V: TRBV19; CDR3: ASREDRGTKNIQY
D: -; J: TRBJ2-3; V: TRBV5-1; CDR3: ASSFGQDTDTQY
D: -; J: TRBJ1-1; V: TRBV15; CDR3: ATSRDHGRGLNTEAF
D: -; J: TRBJ1-1; V: TRBV7-8; CDR3: ASSLPGANTEAF
D: TRBD1; J: TRBJ1-6; V: TRBV30; CDR3: AWSRGQDNSPLH
D: -; J: TRBJ2-3; V: TRBV9; CDR3: ASSNSVSFHTDTQY
D: -; J: TRBJ2-7; V: TRBV11-3; CDR3: ASSLQGSATYEQY